The T cell receptor (beta chain) under discussion was sequenced for a study of T-cell memory formation after mild COVID-19. TCRdb redid the calling of the 5' RACE reads with MiXCR, one entry per CDR3 protein. The sample lists about 430,000 distinct CDR3 sequences; 20% to 25% were seen once. This clonotype was seen a few times. Germline assignment: CDR1 DFQATT and CDR2 SNEGSKA (reference sequence). This CDR3 is built from 15 residues. V was cut by 6 bases and J by 2 bases, with 17 bases left in between. The V gene is TRBV20-1, the J gene TRBJ1-3; a possible D gene is TRBD1 (6 bases). The receptor was derived from an adult woman who had mild COVID-19 (a few samples of this study predate the infection). Cell type and time point are not known. Sequenced: PBMCs or a T cell subset sorted from them (not recorded which). The CDR3 DNA reads TGCAGTGCCGATCTCTGGGGGGCGCCTGGAAACACCATATATTTT. Protein product: CSADLWGAPGNTIYF.